In its sample, the clone carrying this T cell receptor (beta chain) was seen a few times. TCRdb called the RACE reads again in MiXCR, with one record for every CDR3 protein. The table lists about 160,000 distinct CDR3 sequences, about a quarter of them singletons. This sample was taken from a study of human T cells and chemical hapten exposure. CDR3 size: 13 residues. CDR1 is SNHLY, CDR2 FYNNEI, per germline. After removal of 10 bases from V and 0 bases from J, the junction contained 4 bases not matched to a gene. This sample's time point: patch test 3, about 24 weeks after DPC sensitization. The treatment here: therapeutic diphenylcyclopropenone sensitization with weekly scalp DPC.

The TCR originated in a woman between 18 and 30 years old with alopecia areata. Some clones in this sample may be carry-over from other donors' samples. The chain recombines TRBV2 with TRBJ2-3, with 7 bases identical to TRBD1. The sample consisted of whole blood, taken in connection with sensitization to the hapten diphenylcyclopropenone (DPC). CDR3 sequence reads: CANRGSSTDTQYF. The DNA for the CDR3 is TGTGCCAACAGGGGCTCTAGCACAGATACGCAGTATTTT. The full variable domain, with the rest looked up from reference TRBV2 and TRBJ2-3, is EPEVTQTPSHQVTQMGQEVILRCVPISNHLYFYWYRQILGQKVEFLVSFYNNEISEKSEIFDDQFSVERPDGSNFTLKIRSTKLEDSAMYFCANRGSSTDTQYFGPGTRLTVL.